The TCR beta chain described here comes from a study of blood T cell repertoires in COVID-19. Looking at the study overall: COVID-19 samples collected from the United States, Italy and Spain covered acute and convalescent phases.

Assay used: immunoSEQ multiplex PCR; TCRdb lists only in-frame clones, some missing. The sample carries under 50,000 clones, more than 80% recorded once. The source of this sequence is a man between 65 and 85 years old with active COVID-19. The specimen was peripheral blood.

The CDR3 protein is CASSMTSGHTDTQYF. CDR3 nucleotides: TGTGCCAGTAGTATGACTAGCGGACACACAGATACGCAGTATTTT. This sequence joins TRBV19 and TRBJ2-3; 9 bases agree with TRBD2. V was pared by 3 bases and J by 2 bases, with 3 bases of the junction left unmatched. This CDR3 comprises 15 residues. Germline-derived CDR1 and CDR2 are LNHDA and SQIVND (reference sequence).